One T cell receptor (beta chain) is described in this entry. Adult donors, all healthy and HIV-negative, had no recent acute infections or vaccinations. The repertoire was sequenced with immunoSEQ multiplex PCR; TCRdb's copy has only in-frame clones and lacks some. The data contain some 2 million clones, around 95% of them singletons. These data originate in a study of shared clonotypes between healthy human individuals. The germline V and J ends were trimmed by 5 bases and 3 bases, with 5 bases remaining between them. The CDR3 length is 11 residues. Germline V gives CDR1 SEHNR, CDR2 FQNEAQ (reference sequence).

The rearrangement joins TRBV7-9 to TRBJ2-7; D remains unclear. Sequences were obtained from naive CD4+ T cells sorted from blood. Subset noted: CD45RA+ positively selected. This clonotype originated in a man between 18 and 35 years old in good health. The CDR3 DNA follows: TGTGCCAGCAGCGTAGACTACGAGCAGTACTTC. The encoded protein is CASSVDYEQYF.